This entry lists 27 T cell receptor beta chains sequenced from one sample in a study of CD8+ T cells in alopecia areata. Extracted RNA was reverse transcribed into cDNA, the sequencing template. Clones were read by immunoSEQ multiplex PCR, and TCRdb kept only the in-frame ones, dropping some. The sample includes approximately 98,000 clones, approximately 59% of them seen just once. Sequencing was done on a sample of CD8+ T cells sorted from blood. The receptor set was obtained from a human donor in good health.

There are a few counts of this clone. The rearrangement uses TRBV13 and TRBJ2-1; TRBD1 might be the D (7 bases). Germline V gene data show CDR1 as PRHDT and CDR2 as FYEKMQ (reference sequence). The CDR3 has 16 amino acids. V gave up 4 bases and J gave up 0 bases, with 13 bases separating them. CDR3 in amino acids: CASSSGGQSSYNEQFF. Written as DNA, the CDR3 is TGTGCCAGCAGCTCAGGGGGGCAAAGCTCCTACAATGAGCAGTTCTTC.

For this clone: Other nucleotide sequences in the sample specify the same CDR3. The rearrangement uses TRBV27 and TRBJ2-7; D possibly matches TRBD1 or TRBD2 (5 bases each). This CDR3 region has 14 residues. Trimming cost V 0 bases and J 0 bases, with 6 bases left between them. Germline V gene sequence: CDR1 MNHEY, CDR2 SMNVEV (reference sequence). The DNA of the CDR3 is TGTGCCAGCAGTTTATCGGGGACCTCCTACGAGCAGTACTTC. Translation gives CASSLSGTSYEQYF.

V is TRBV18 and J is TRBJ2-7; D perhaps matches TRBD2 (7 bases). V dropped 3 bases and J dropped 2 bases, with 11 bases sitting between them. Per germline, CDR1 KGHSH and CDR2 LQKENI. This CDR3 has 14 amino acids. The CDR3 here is CASSPGGAPYEQYF. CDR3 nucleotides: TGTGCCAGCTCACCGGGGGGGGCCCCCTACGAGCAGTACTTC. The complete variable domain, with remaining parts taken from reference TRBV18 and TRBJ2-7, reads NAGVMQNPRHLVRRRGQEARLRCSPMKGHSHVYWYRQLPEEGLKFMVYLQKENIIDESGMPKERFSAEFPKEGPSILRIQQVVRGDSAAYFCASSPGGAPYEQYFGPGTRLTVT.

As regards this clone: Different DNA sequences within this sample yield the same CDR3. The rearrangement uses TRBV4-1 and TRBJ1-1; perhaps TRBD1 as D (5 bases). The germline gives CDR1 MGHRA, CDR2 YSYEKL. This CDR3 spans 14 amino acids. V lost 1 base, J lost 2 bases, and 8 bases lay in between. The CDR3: CASSQVGGNTEAFF. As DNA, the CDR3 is TGCGCCAGCAGCCAAGTGGGGGGAAACACTGAAGCTTTCTTT.

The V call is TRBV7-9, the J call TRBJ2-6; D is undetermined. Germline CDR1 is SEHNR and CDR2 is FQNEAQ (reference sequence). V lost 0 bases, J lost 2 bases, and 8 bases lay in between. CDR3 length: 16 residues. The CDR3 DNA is TGTGCCAGCAGCTTAGCGAAGGATGCTGGGGCCAACGTCCTGACTTTC. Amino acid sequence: CASSLAKDAGANVLTF.

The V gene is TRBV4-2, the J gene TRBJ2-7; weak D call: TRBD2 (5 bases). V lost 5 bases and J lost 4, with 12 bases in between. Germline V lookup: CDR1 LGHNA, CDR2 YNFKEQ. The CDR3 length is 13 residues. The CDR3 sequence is CASSSGSLYEQYF. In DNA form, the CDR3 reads TGTGCCAGCAGCAGTGGGAGTTTATACGAGCAGTACTTC.

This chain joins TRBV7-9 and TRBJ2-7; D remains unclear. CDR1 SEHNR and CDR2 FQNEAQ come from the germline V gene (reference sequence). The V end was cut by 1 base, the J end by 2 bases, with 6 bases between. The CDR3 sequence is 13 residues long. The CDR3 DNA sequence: TGTGCCAGCAGCTTAGGAGGTACCTACGAGCAGTACTTC. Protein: CASSLGGTYEQYF. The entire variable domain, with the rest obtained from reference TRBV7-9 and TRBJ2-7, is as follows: DTGVSQNPRHKITKRGQNVTFRCDPISEHNRLYWYRQTLGQGPEFLTYFQNEAQLEKSRLLSDRFSAERPKGSFSTLEIQRTEQGDSAMYLCASSLGGTYEQYFGPGTRLTVT.

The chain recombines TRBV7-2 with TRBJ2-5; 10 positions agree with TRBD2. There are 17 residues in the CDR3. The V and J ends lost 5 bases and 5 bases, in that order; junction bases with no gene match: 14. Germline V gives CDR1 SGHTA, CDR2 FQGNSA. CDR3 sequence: CASSVSGGQERAETQYF. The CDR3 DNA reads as TGTGCCAGCAGCGTTAGCGGGGGGCAGGAGCGTGCCGAGACCCAGTACTTC. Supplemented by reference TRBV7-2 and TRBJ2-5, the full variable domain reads GAGVSQSPSNKVTEKGKDVELRCDPISGHTALYWYRQSLGQGLEFLIYFQGNSAPDKSGLPSDRFSAERTGGSVSTLTIQRTQQEDSAVYLCASSVSGGQERAETQYFGPGTRLLVL.

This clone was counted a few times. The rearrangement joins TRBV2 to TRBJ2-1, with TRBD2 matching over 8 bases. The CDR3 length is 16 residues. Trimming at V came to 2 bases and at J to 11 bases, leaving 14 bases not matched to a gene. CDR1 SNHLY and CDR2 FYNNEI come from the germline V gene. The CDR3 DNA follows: TGTGCCAGCAGTGAATCCGGGGGGGCGTGGGTGAAAAAGCAGTTCTTC. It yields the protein CASSESGGAWVKKQFF. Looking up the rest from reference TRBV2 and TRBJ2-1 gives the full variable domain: EPEVTQTPSHQVTQMGQEVILRCVPISNHLYFYWYRQILGQKVEFLVSFYNNEISEKSEIFDDQFSVERPDGSNFTLKIRSTKLEDSAMYFCASSESGGAWVKKQFFGPGTRLTVL.

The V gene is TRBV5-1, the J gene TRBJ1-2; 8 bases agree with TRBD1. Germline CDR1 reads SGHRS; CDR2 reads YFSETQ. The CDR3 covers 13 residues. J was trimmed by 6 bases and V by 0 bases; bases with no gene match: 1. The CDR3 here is CASSLGGQDGYTF. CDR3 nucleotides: TGCGCCAGCAGCTTGGGGGGACAGGATGGCTACACCTTC.

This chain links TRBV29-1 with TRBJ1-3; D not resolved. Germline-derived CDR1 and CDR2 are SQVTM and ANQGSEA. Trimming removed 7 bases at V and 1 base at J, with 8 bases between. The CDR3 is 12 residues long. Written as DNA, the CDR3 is TGCAGCGCCGAGGGTTCTGGAAACACCATATATTTT. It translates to CSAEGSGNTIYF.

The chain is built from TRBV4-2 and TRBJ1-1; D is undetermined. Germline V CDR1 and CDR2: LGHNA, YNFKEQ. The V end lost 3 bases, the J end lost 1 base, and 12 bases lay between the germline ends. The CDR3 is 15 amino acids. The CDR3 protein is CASSHHSGRNTEAFF. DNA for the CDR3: TGTGCCAGCAGCCATCATTCAGGCAGGAACACTGAAGCTTTCTTT.

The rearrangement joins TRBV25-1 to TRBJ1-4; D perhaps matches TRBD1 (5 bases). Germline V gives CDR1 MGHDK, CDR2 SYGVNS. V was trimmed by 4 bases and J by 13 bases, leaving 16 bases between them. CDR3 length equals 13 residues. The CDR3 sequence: CASSGPQEWRLFF. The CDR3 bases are TGTGCCAGCAGTGGGCCACAGGAGTGGCGACTGTTTTTT.

CDR3 nucleotides: TGTGCCAGCAGCGTAAGCGGGGCCCAAGAGACCCAGTACTTC. Translation: CASSVSGAQETQYF. This chain uses TRBV9 with TRBJ2-5; TRBD2 aligns across 7 bases. Germline CDR1 and CDR2: SGDLS and YYNGEE. V lost 1 base, J lost 1 base, and 1 base stayed unmatched. The CDR3 loop spans 14 amino acids.

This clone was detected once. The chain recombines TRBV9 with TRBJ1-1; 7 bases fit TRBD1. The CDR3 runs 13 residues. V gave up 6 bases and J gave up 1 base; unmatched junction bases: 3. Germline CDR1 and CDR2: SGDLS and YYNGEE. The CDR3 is CASTRDRNTEAFF. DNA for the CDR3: TGTGCCAGCACCCGGGACAGGAACACTGAAGCTTTCTTT.

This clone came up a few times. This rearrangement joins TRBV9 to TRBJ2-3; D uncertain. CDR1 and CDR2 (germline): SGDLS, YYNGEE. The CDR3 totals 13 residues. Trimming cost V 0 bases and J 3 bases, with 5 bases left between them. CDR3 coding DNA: TGTGCCAGCAGCGTAGACAATACAGATACGCAGTATTTT. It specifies CASSVDNTDTQYF. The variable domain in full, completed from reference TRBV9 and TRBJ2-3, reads DSGVTQTPKHLITATGQRVTLRCSPRSGDLSVYWYQQSLDQGLQFLIQYYNGEERAKGNILERFSAQQFPDLHSELNLSSLELGDSALYFCASSVDNTDTQYFGPGTRLTVL.

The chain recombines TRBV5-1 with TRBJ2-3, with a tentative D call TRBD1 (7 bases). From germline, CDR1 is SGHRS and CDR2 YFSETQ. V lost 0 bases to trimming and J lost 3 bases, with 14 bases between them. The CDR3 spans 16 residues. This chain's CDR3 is CASSLAETGTTDTQYF. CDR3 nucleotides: TGCGCCAGCAGCTTGGCCGAGACAGGGACTACAGATACGCAGTATTTT.

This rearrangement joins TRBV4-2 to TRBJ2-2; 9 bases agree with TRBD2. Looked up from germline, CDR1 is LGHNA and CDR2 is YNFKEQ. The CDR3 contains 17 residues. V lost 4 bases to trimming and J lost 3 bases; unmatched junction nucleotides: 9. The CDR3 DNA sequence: TGTGCCAGCAGCCCCCGAGGACTAGCGACGTACACCGGGGAGCTGTTTTTT. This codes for CASSPRGLATYTGELFF.

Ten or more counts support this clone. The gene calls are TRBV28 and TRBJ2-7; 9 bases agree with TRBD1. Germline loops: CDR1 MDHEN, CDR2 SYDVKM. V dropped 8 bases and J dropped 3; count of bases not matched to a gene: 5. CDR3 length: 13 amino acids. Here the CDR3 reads CASGGQGLYEQYF. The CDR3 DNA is TGTGCCAGCGGTGGACAGGGGCTCTACGAGCAGTACTTC. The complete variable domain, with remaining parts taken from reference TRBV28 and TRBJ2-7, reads DVKVTQSSRYLVKRTGEKVFLECVQDMDHENMFWYRQDPGLGLRLIYFSYDVKMKEKGDIPEGYSVSREKKERFSLILESASTNQTSMYLCASGGQGLYEQYFGPGTRLTVT.

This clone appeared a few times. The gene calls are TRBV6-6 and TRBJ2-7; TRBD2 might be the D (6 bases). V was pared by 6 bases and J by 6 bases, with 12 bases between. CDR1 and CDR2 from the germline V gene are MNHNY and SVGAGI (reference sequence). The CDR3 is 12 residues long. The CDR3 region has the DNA TGTGCCAGCAGCTGGACTATTCGCGAGCAGTACTTC. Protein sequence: CASSWTIREQYF.

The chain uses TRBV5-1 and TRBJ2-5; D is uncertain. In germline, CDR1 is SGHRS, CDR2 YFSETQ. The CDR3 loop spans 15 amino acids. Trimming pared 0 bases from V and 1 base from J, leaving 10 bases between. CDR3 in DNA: TGCGCCAGCAGCTTGGACAGCACGGGCCAAGAGACCCAGTACTTC. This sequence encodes CASSLDSTGQETQYF.

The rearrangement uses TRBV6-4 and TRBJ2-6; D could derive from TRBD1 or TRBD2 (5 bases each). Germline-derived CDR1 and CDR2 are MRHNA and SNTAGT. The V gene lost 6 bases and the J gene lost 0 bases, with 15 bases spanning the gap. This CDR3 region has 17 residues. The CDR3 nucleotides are TGTGCCAGCAGCCACGAGGGACGGGACTCTGGGGCCAACGTCCTGACTTTC. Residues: CASSHEGRDSGANVLTF.

Here the CDR3 reads CASSEGYPGYGYTF. The CDR3 region has the DNA TGTGCCAGCAGTGAGGGGTATCCGGGCTATGGCTACACCTTC. The genes are TRBV2 and TRBJ1-2, with D unclear. The germline gives CDR1 SNHLY, CDR2 FYNNEI. Trimming took off 3 bases at V and 4 bases at J, with 12 bases between the two ends. The CDR3 is 14 residues long.

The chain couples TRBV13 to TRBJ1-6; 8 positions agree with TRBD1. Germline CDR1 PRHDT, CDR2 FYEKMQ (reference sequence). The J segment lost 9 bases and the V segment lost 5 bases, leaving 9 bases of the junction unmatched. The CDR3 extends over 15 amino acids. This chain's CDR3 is CASSLAGTGGSPLHF. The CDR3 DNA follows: TGTGCCAGCAGCCTCGCGGGGACAGGTGGTTCACCCCTCCACTTT. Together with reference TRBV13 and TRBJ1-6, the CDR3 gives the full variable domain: AAGVIQSPRHLIKEKRETATLKCYPIPRHDTVYWYQQGPGQDPQFLISFYEKMQSDKGSIPDRFSAQQFSDYHSELNMSSLELGDSALYFCASSLAGTGGSPLHFGNGTRLTVT.

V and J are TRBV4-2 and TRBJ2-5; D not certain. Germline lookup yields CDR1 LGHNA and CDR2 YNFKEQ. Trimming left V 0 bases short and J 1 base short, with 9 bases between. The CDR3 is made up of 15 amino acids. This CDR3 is CASSQDLGVQETQYF. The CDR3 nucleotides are TGTGCCAGCAGCCAAGATCTCGGAGTCCAAGAGACCCAGTACTTC.

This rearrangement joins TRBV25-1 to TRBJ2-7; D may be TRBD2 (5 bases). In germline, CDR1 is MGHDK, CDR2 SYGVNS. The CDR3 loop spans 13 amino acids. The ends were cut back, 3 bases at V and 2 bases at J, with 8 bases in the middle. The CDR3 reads CASSDLRAYEQYF. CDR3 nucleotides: TGTGCCAGCAGTGACTTGCGGGCCTACGAGCAGTACTTC.

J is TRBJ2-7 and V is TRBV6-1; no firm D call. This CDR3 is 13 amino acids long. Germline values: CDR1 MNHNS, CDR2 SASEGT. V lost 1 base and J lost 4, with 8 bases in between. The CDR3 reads CASSEGAFYEQYF. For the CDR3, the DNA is TGTGCCAGCAGTGAAGGTGCATTTTACGAGCAGTACTTC.